The T cell receptor (beta chain) described here comes from a study of blood T cell repertoires in COVID-19. Overall study context: Acute-phase and convalescent COVID-19 samples originated in the United States, Italy and Spain. PBMCs, B-cell-depleted T cells, or T cells were the source of the cDNA or gDNA that made up the material.

As processed by the authors: By means of reference gene primer amplification, nucleated cell counts were estimated. Assay used: immunoSEQ multiplex PCR; TCRdb lists only in-frame clones, some missing. That table is the source of V, J and clone size, and D and trimming were worked out from the DNA. This table holds roughly 80,000 clones, roughly 88% found once. J lost 6 bases, V lost 0 bases, and 4 bases had no gene match. The CDR3 is made up of 15 amino acids. Germline V gene data show CDR1 as LGHNA and CDR2 as YNFKEQ. The source is a man aged 45-65 years with active COVID-19. The sequencing input was peripheral blood. This chain uses TRBV4-2 with TRBJ2-3; 9 nucleotides match TRBD2. The CDR3 sequence is CASSQDSGTSDTQYF. CDR3 DNA: TGTGCCAGCAGCCAAGATTCCGGGACTAGCGATACGCAGTATTTT.